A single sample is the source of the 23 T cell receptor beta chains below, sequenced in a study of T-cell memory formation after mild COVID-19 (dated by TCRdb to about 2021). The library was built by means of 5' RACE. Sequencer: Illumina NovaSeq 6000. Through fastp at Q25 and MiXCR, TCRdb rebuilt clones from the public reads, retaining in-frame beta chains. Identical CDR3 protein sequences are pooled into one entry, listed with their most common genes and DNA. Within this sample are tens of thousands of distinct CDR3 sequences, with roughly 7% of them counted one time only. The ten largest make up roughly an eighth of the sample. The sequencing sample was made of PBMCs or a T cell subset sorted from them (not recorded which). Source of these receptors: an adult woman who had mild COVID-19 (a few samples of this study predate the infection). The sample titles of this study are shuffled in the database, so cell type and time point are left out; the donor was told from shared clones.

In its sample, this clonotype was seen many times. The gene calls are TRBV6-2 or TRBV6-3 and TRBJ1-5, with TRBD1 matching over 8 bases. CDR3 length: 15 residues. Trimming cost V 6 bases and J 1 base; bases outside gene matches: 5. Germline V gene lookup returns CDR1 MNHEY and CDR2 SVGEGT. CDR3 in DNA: TGTGCCAGCAGGCCGACAGGGGCGAGCAATCAGCCCCAGCATTTT. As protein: CASRPTGASNQPQHF.

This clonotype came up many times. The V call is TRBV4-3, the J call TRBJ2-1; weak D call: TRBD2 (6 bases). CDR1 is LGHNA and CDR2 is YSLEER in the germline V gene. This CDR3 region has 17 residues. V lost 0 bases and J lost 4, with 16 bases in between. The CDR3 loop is CASSQDLGVAAYNEQFF. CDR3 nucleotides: TGCGCCAGCAGCCAAGATTTAGGGGTAGCGGCATACAATGAGCAGTTCTTC.

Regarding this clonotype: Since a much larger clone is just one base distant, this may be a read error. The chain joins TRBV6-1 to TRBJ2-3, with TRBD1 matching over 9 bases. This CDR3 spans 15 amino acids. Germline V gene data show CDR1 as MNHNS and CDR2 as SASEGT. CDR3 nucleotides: TGTGCCAGCAGTGAACGGACAGGGGAGGGAGATAGGCAGTATTTT. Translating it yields CASSERTGEGDRQYF.

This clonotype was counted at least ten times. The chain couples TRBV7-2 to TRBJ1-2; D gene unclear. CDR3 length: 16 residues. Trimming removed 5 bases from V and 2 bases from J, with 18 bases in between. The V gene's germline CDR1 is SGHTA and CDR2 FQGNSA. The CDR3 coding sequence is TGTGCCAGCAGCCCGGACGCTGGATCCCCAAACTATGGCTACACCTTC. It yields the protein CASSPDAGSPNYGYTF.

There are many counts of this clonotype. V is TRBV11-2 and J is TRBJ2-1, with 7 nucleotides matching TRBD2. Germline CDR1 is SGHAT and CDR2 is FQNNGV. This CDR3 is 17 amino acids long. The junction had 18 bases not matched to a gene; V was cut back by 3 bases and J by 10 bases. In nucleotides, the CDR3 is TGTGCCAGCAGCTTTAGGGGCAAACTAGCGAATTGGGGGGAGCAGTTCTTC. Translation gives CASSFRGKLANWGEQFF.

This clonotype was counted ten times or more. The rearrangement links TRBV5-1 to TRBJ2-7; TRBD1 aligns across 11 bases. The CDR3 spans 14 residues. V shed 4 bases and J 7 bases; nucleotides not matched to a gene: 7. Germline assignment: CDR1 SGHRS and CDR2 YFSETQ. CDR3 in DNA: TGCGCCAGCAGCACAGGACAGGGGGCGGTGGAGCAGTACTTC. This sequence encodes CASSTGQGAVEQYF.

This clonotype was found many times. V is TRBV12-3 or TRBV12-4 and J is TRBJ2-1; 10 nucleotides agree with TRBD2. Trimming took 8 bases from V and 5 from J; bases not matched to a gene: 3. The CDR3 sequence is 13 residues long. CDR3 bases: TGTGCCAGCGGACTAGCGGACAACAATGAGCAGTTCTTC. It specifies CASGLADNNEQFF.

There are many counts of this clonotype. The CDR3 bases are TGTGCCAGCAGTCCGCCATTGTGGGGGGACTATAGCACAGATACGCAGTATTTT. It yields the protein CASSPPLWGDYSTDTQYF. The gene calls are TRBV12-3 or TRBV12-4 and TRBJ2-3; 7 bases match TRBD2. V lost 5 bases and J lost 0; bases outside the gene matches: 14. The CDR3 length is 18 residues.

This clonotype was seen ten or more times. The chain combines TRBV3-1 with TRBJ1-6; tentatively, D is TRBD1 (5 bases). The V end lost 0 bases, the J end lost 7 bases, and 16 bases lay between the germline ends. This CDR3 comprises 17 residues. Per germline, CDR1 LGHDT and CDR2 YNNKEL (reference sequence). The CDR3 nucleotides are TGTGCCAGCAGCCAAGAAAATGGGGCACTACGGAATTCACCCCTCCACTTT. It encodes CASSQENGALRNSPLHF.

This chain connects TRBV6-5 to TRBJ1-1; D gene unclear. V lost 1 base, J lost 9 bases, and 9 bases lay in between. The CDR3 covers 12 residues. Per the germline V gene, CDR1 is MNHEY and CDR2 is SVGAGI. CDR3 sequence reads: CASSYYNGKAFF. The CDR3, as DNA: TGTGCCAGCAGTTACTATAATGGAAAAGCTTTCTTT.

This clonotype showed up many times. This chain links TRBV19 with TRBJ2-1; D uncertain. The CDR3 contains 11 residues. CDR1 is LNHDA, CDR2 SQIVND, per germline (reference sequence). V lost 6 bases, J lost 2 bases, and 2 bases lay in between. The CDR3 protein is CASSTYNEQFF. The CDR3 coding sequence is TGTGCCAGTAGCACCTACAATGAGCAGTTCTTC.

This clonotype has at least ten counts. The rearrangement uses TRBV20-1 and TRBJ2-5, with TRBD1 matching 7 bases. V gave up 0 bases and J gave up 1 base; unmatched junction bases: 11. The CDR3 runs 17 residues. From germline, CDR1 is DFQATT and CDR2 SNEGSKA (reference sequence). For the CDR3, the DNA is TGCAGTGCTAGAGATGTTCGACAGGGACAACCCCAAGAGACCCAGTACTTC. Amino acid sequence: CSARDVRQGQPQETQYF.

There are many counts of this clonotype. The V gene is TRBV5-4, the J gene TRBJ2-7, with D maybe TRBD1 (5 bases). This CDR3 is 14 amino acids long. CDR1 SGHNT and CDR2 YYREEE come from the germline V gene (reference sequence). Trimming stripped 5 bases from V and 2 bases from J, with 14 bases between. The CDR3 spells CASRAAQGTYEQYF. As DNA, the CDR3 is TGTGCCAGCAGGGCTGCTCAGGGCACCTACGAGCAGTACTTC.

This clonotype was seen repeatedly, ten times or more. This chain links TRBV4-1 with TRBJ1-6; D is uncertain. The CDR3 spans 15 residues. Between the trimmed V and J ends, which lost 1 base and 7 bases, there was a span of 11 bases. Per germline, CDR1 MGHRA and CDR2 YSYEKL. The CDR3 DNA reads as TGCGCCAGCAGCCAAGCTACGATTACGAATTCACCCCTCCACTTT. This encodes CASSQATITNSPLHF.

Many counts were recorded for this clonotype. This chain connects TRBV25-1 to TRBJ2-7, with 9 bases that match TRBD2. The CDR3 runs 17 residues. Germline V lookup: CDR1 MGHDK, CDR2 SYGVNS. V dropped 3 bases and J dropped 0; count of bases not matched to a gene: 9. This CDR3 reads CASSDHGLAPSSYEQYF. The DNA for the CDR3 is TGTGCCAGCAGTGATCATGGACTAGCGCCGAGCTCCTACGAGCAGTACTTC.

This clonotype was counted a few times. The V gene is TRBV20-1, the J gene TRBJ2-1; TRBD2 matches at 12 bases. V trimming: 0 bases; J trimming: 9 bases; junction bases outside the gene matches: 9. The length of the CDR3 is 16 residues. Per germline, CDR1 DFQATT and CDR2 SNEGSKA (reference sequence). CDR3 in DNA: TGCAGTGCTAGAGATTTTCTCCTACTAGCGGGGGGTGAGCAGTTCTTC. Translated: CSARDFLLLAGGEQFF.

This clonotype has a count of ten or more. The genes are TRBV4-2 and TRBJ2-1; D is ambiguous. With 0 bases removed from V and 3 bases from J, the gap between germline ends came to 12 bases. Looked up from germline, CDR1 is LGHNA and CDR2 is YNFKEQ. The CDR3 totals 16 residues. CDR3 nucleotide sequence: TGTGCCAGCAGCCAAGATTATCCGGAAGTCTACAATGAGCAGTTCTTC. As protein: CASSQDYPEVYNEQFF.

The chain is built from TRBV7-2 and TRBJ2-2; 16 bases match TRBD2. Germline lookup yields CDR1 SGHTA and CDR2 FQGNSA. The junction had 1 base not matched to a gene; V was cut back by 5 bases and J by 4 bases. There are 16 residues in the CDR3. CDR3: CASSGTSGRATGELFF. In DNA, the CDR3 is TGTGCCAGCAGCGGGACTAGCGGGAGGGCCACCGGGGAGCTGTTTTTT. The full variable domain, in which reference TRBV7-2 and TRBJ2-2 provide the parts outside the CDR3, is GAGVSQSPSNKVTEKGKDVELRCDPISGHTALYWYRQSLGQGLEFLIYFQGNSAPDKSGLPSDRFSAERTGGSVSTLTIQRTQQEDSAVYLCASSGTSGRATGELFFGEGSRLTVL.

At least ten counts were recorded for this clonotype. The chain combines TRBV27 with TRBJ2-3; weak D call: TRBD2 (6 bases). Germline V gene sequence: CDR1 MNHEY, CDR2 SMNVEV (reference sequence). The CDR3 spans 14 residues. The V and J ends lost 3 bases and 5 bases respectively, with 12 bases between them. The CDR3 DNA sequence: TGTGCCAGCAGTTTCCAGCGGGCGGTAGATACGCAGTATTTT. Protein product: CASSFQRAVDTQYF.

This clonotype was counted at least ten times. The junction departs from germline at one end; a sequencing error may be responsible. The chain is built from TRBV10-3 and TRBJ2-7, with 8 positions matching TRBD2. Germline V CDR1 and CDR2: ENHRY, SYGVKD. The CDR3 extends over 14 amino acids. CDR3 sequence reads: CAISPAGGRLEEYF. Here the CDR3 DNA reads TGTGCCATCAGCCCCGCGGGGGGCCGCCTCGAGGAGTACTTC.

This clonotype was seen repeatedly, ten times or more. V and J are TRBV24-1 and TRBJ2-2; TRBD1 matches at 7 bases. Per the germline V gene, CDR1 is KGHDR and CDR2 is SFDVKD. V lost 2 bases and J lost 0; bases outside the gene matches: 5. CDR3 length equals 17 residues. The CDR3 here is CATSDSRQGSNTGELFF. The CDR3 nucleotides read TGTGCCACCAGTGATTCGAGACAGGGATCGAACACCGGGGAGCTGTTTTTT.

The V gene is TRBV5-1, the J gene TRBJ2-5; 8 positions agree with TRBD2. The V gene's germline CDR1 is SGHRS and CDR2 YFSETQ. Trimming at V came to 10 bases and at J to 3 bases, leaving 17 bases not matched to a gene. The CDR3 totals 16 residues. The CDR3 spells CASAGGDNSKKETQYF. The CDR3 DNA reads TGCGCCTCCGCCGGGGGGGATAATTCGAAGAAAGAGACCCAGTACTTC.

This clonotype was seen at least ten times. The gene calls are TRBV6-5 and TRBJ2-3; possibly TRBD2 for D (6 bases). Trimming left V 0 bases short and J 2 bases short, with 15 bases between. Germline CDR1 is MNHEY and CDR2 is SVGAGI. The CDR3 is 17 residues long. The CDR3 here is CASSYSTGGTSTDTQYF. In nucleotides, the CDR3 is TGTGCCAGCAGTTACTCGACCGGCGGGACCTCCACAGATACGCAGTATTTT.